This T cell receptor beta chain is from a study of a mutant IDH1 vaccine in newly diagnosed glioma. Profiling relied on immunoSEQ multiplex PCR, and the TCRdb table lists in-frame clones only, not all of them. The profile covers 56,000 or so clones, with around three quarters appearing a single time and less than 5% taken by the ten largest. Time point reported: week 47, end of study. Topical imiquimod was applied with each vaccine dose, which held 300 ug of mutant IDH1 20-mer peptide. On this clone: Its antigen is still unknown.

The specimen comprised PBMCs, sampled from a glioma patient whose treatment included an IDH1 peptide vaccine. The TCR comes from a woman between 40 and 55 years old with glioma. Some clones in this sample may be carry-over from other donors' samples.

The CDR3 loop reads CAWSNPTGGGGEKLFF. The DNA for the CDR3 is TGTGCCTGGAGTAATCCCACGGGGGGCGGAGGTGAAAAACTGTTTTTT. This rearrangement joins TRBV30 to TRBJ1-4, with D tentatively TRBD1 (6 bases). Between the trimmed V and J ends, which lost 2 bases and 7 bases, there was a span of 20 bases. This CDR3 is 16 amino acids long. Germline lookup yields CDR1 GTSNPN and CDR2 SVGIG (reference sequence).